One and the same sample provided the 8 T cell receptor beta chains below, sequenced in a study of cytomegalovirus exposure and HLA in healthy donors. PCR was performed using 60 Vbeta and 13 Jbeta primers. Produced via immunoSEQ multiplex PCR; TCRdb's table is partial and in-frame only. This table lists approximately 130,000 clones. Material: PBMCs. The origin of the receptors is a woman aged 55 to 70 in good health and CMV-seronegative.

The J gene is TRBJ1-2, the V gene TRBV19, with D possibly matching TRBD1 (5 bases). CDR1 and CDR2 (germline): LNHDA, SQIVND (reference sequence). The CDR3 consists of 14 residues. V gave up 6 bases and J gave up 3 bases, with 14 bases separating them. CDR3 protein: CASRTQGSDYGYTF. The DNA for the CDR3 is TGTGCCAGTAGGACTCAGGGCTCTGACTATGGCTACACCTTC.

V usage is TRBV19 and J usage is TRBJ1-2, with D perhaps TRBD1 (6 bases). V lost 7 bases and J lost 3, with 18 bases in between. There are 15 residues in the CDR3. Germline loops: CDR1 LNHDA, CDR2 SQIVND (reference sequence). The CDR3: CASKANGGAYYGYTF. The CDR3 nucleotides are TGTGCCAGTAAGGCGAATGGGGGGGCATACTATGGCTACACCTTC.

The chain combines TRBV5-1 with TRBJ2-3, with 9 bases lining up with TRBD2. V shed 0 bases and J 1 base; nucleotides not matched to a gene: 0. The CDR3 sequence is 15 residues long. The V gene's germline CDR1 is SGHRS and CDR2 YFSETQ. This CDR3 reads CASSLGGGGTDTQYF. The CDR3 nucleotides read TGCGCCAGCAGCTTGGGCGGGGGGGGCACAGATACGCAGTATTTT.

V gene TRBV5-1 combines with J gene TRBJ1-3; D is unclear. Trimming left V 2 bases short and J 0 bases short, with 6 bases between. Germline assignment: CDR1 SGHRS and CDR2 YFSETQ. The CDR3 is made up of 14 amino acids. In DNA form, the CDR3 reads TGCGCCAGCAGCTTAACAGCCTCTGGAAACACCATATATTTT. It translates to CASSLTASGNTIYF. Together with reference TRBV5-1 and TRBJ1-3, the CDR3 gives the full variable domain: KAGVTQTPRYLIKTRGQQVTLSCSPISGHRSVSWYQQTPGQGLQFLFEYFSETQRNKGNFPGRFSGRQFSNSRSEMNVSTLELGDSALYLCASSLTASGNTIYFGEGSWLTVV.

CDR3 in amino acids: CASSPGQGYGYTF. The CDR3 DNA reads TGTGCCAGCAGCCCGGGACAGGGCTATGGCTACACCTTC. The chain has TRBV4-2 and TRBJ1-2; 9 bases align to TRBD1. Germline lookup yields CDR1 LGHNA and CDR2 YNFKEQ. There are 13 residues in the CDR3. V was clipped by 4 bases and J by 4 bases; unmatched bases: 1.

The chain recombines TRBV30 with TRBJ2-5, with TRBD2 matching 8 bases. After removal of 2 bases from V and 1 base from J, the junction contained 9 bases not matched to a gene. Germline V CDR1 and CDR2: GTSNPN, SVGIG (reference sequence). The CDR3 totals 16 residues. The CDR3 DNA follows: TGTGCCTGGAGTCGGTGGGCGGGAGGCTCCCAAGAGACCCAGTACTTC. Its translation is CAWSRWAGGSQETQYF.

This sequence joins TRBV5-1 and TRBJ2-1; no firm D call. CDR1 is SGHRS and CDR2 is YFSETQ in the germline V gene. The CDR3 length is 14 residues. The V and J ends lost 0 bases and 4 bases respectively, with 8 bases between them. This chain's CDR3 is CASSLDRTYNEQFF. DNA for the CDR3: TGCGCCAGCAGCTTGGACAGAACGTACAATGAGCAGTTCTTC.

CDR3 DNA: TGTGCTAGTGGTACTTCTAGCGGGGGGGTCCCCGGGGAGCTGTTTTTT. Translating it yields CASGTSSGGVPGELFF. The chain has TRBV12-5 and TRBJ2-2; 12 bases are a match to TRBD2. V trimming: 5 bases; J trimming: 6 bases; junction bases outside the gene matches: 7. This CDR3 spans 16 amino acids. The germline CDR1 and CDR2 sequences are LGHNT and FRNRAP.